This T cell receptor beta chain emerged from a study of T cells in localized non-small cell lung cancer. The study, taken as a whole, reports: Heterogeneity stays possible, as sequencing covered only one tumor region.

To note about this clone: Its antigen is unknown.

TCRdb's table, derived via immunoSEQ multiplex PCR, lists solely in-frame clones and lacks some. The repertoire consists of 1,500 to 2,000 clones, with approximately 28% occurring once and the leading ten covering about 9.3%. The clonotype was recovered from a woman aged 35-75 years with stage III lung adenocarcinoma. The sequenced sample was normal lung tissue next to the tumor, obtained before any cancer treatment.

In DNA, the CDR3 is TGTGCCAGCAGCGTAGTGGGAGTCTCTGGAAACACCATATATTTT. Residues: CASSVVGVSGNTIYF. The rearrangement links TRBV9 to TRBJ1-3, with D unresolved. Germline V gene lookup returns CDR1 SGDLS and CDR2 YYNGEE. This CDR3 spans 15 amino acids. Trimming cost V 0 bases and J 0 bases, with 7 bases left between them.